This T cell receptor beta chain comes out of a study of blood T cell repertoires in COVID-19. TCRdb keeps only in-frame clones here, not all; method: immunoSEQ multiplex PCR. The table records under 50,000 clones, about 87% of them present only once. The sequencing input was peripheral blood. The receptor's source is a middle-aged woman with acute or convalescent COVID-19.

The CDR3 sequence: CASTRGGSTGELFF. CDR3 coding DNA: TGTGCCAGTACACGAGGGGGAAGCACCGGGGAGCTGTTTTTT. The V call is TRBV19, the J call TRBJ2-2; weak D call: TRBD1 (6 bases). V lost 7 bases and J lost 4, with 13 bases in between. CDR1 LNHDA and CDR2 SQIVND come from the germline V gene (reference sequence). The CDR3 has 14 residues.